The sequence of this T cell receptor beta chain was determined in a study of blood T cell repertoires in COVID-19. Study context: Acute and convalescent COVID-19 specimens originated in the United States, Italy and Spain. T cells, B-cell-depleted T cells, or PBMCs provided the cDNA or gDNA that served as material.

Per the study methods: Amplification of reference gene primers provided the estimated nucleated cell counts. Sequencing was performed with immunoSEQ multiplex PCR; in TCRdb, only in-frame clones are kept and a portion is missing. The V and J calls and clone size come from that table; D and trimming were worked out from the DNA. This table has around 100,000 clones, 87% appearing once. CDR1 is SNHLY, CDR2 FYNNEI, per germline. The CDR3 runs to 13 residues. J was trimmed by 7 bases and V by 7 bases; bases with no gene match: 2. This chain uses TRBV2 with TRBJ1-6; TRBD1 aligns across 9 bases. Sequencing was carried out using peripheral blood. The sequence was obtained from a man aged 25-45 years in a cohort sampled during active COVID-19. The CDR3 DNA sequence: TGTGCCAGCACGGACAGGGGCAATTCACCCCTCCACTTT. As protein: CASTDRGNSPLHF.